This section outlines one TCR beta chain sequence together with its context. Its antigen specificity is not known. No qualities accompany the bases; no much larger clone lies one base away. The CDR3 runs 13 residues from the cysteine to the phenylalanine. Just the 39-base CDR3 DNA is kept, in frame starting at base 1. According to the germline V gene, CDR1 reads SQVTM and CDR2 reads ANQGSEA. Relative to germline, V is 6 bases shorter and J is 1 base shorter, with 11 bases between their ends. This sample was taken from a study of cytotoxic CD8 clonotypes in ibrutinib-treated CLL listed by TCRdb under 2021. Context from the whole study: In this cohort, approximately 15 patients were treatment-naive and approximately 10 were relapsed/refractory, while around 18 had unmutated IGHV. Responses were partial in some 24 patients and complete in 2; after median roughly 69 months follow-up, around 15 stayed in remission and approximately 12 progressed. Response samples were obtained after a median of around 11 months of treatment, with a range of about 6 to 36 months. Longitudinal samples were obtainable from 26 of the 86 participants in the trial. Every sample from remission and from progressive disease was obtained while the patients were still on ibrutinib. Cryopreserved peripheral blood mononuclear cells were collected before treatment, at response, and at either disease progression or sustained remission. On average, each sample had approximately 250,000 productive templates and almost 95,000 productive rearrangements. Findings and caveats that apply to the study as a whole: At ibrutinib response clonality went up, during sustained remission it held steady, and at progression it dropped back toward baseline. At baseline, clonality was higher than in age-matched healthy donors and showed a strong correlation with circulating CD8+ T-cell counts. Sampling times were not matched between patients in sustained remission and patients whose disease was progressing, and lymph node repertoires were not examined. Public clonotypes were found to be uncommon and were observed to contract or remain stable during treatment; the increase in clonality was shown to reflect expansion of private clonotypes at ibrutinib response.

The goal of deep resolution MiSeq sequencing was a depth between 1 in 1 million and 1 in 200,000 T cells, and coverage averaged 10x per clonotype. The immunoSEQ hsTCRB Kit was used to generate the TCR beta libraries. Per the source publication's procedure: ImmunoSEQ Data Assistant and ImmunoSEQ Analyzer were used for data analysis, and V, D and J genes were assigned according to IMGT definitions. Clonality was computed as one minus normalized Shannon entropy of productive rearrangement frequencies, ranging from 0 to 1. Public clonotype analysis was restricted to overrepresented clonotypes comprising at least 0.05% of each patient's repertoire. Repertoires from around 13 age-matched healthy donors in immuneACCESS were used as clonality controls. TCRdb re-hosts the immuneACCESS table, in-frame sequences only. Its copies lack some clones; in the studies checked, an unresolved V gene accounts for under half of them, and the cause for the rest is not known. The D gene and trimming were derived from the DNA, and the V and J assignments and clone size from that table. Counted in this sample were approximately 340,000 clones; over 60% of them appeared once. Jointly, the top ten make up roughly 6.3% of the sample.

For TCR beta library preparation, about 2.2 micrograms of genomic DNA were extracted from the cryopreserved PBMCs. Longitudinal blood samples from CLL patients on ibrutinib monotherapy were analyzed using high-throughput TCR beta sequencing. The patients took part in an open-label, single-center phase 2 trial of ibrutinib monotherapy. The clonotype comes from a human donor with chronic lymphocytic leukemia. The sequencing used PBMCs, collected after 36 months of ibrutinib treatment. The rearranged chain carries TRBV29-1 and TRBJ2-3; the D assignment is uncertain and may be TRBD1 or TRBD2, with 5 bases supporting each. The CDR3 in this case is CSVLGDGTDTQYF. The DNA sequence reads TGCAGCGTCCTGGGGGATGGCACAGATACGCAGTATTTT.